The present T cell receptor (beta chain) was sequenced within a study of blood T cell repertoires in COVID-19. Study at large: Nucleic acid was either cDNA or gDNA, and it came from T cells, B-cell-depleted T cells, or PBMCs.

The germline gives CDR1 ENHRY, CDR2 SYGVKD. V lost 3 bases and J lost 5; bases outside the gene matches: 6. The CDR3 length is 15 residues. Two negative PCRs, clearance, or symptom resolution were required of recovered Cohort 3 donors. TCRdb keeps only in-frame clones here, not all; method: immunoSEQ multiplex PCR. The sample lists some 400,000 clones, roughly 86% seen once, with 1% to 1.5% in the top ten. The chain employs TRBV10-3 and TRBJ2-1; 8 nucleotides line up with TRBD2. The sequenced sample consisted of PBMCs or T cells enriched from blood (not recorded which). This receptor was taken from a man aged 30-40 years who had recovered from COVID-19. CDR3 residues: CAISDWLAGHNEQFF. The CDR3 DNA reads as TGTGCCATCAGTGACTGGCTAGCGGGCCACAATGAGCAGTTCTTC.